This T cell receptor beta chain was sequenced in a study of blood T cell repertoires in COVID-19. TCRdb keeps only in-frame clones here, not all; method: immunoSEQ multiplex PCR. This table has some 120,000 clones, approximately 88% appearing once. CDR3 length equals 15 residues. Germline CDR1 and CDR2: SGHNT and YENEEA. With 1 base clipped from V and 4 bases from J, the junction kept 5 bases outside the gene matches. This clone was counted only a few times. This TCR was recovered from a man aged 50-60 years with acute or convalescent COVID-19. The V gene is TRBV11-3, the J gene TRBJ2-7; 9 nucleotides agree with TRBD1. The sample was peripheral blood. This CDR3 reads CASSLGQGGAYEQYF. The CDR3 nucleotides read TGTGCCAGCAGCTTAGGACAGGGGGGCGCGTACGAGCAGTACTTC.